The 5 T cell receptor beta chains below come from one sample, sequenced in a study of T cell repertoires in cytomegalovirus infection. One entry per CDR3 protein results from TCRdb running MiXCR on the reads. Here the sample spans around 740,000 distinct CDR3 sequences, under 40% being singletons. Sequencing was done on a sample of PBMCs. The receptor source for this set is a human donor in good health (CMV status not recorded). Some clones in this sample may be carry-over from other donors' samples.

A note on this clonotype: Because the CDR3 is missing its conserved closing phenylalanine or tryptophan, this is likely a read error. The CDR3 DNA is TGTGCCAGCGCTATCTCGGGTTCCAATCAGCCCCAGCATTTG. Translation: CASAISGSNQPQHL. The J gene is TRBJ1-5, the V gene TRBV27; no clear D. CDR1 is MNHEY, CDR2 SMNVEV, per germline (reference sequence). This CDR3 spans 14 amino acids. V lost 8 bases to trimming and J lost 3 bases, with 14 bases between them.

This clonotype was found a few times. The chain carries TRBV6-1 and TRBJ1-5; D may be TRBD1 (6 bases). CDR3 size: 18 residues. V was shortened by 7 bases and J by 0 bases, with 22 bases between the two germline ends. Germline CDR1 reads MNHNS; CDR2 reads SASEGT. The CDR3 DNA reads as TGTGCCAGCACATTAGGGGGAGGACGCGGTTATAGCAATCAGCCCCAGCATTTT. Translation: CASTLGGGRGYSNQPQHF.

This clonotype was observed a few times. V usage is TRBV24-1 and J usage is TRBJ2-2; D might be TRBD1 or TRBD2, each matching 6 bases. The CDR3 has 16 amino acids. The germline CDR1 and CDR2 sequences are KGHDR and SFDVKD. Trimming took 2 bases from V and 5 from J, leaving 14 bases between them. Here the CDR3 DNA reads TGTGCCACCAGTGATTCTCAGGGGAGGCGGACCGGGGAGCTGTTTTTT. Protein sequence: CATSDSQGRRTGELFF.

This clonotype has a count of ten or more. This chain connects TRBV7-2 to TRBJ1-4; 8 bases line up with TRBD1. In germline, CDR1 is SGHTA, CDR2 FQGNSA. J gave up 8 bases and V 1 base, and 6 bases lay outside the gene matches. The CDR3 runs 15 residues. For the CDR3, the DNA is TGTGCCAGCAGCTTAGGAGCAGGGGGCGGCGAAAAACTGTTTTTT. Protein: CASSLGAGGGEKLFF.

The chain is built from TRBV6-5 and TRBJ2-5; 9 nucleotides agree with TRBD1. This CDR3 is 16 amino acids long. From germline, CDR1 is MNHEY and CDR2 SVGAGI. V lost 0 bases, J lost 4 bases, and 6 bases stayed unmatched. The CDR3: CASSYSQGAARETQYF. CDR3 nucleotide sequence: TGTGCCAGCAGTTACTCACAGGGGGCTGCGCGAGAGACCCAGTACTTC.